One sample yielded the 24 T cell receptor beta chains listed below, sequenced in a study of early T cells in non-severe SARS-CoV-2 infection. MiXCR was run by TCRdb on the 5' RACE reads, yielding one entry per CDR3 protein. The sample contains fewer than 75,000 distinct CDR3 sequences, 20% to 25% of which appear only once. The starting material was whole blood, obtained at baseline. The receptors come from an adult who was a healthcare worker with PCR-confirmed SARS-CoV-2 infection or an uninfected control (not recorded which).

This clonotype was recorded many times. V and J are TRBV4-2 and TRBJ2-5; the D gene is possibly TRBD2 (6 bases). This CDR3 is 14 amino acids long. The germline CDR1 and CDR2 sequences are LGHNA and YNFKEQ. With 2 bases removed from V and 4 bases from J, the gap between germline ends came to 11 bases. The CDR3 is CASSQPKAGETQYF. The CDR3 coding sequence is TGTGCCAGCAGCCAACCTAAAGCGGGAGAGACCCAGTACTTC.

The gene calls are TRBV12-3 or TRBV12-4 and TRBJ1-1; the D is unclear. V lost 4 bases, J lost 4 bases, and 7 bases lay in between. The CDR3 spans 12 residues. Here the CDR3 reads CASSSSGTEAFF. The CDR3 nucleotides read TGTGCCAGCAGTTCATCGGGCACTGAAGCTTTCTTT.

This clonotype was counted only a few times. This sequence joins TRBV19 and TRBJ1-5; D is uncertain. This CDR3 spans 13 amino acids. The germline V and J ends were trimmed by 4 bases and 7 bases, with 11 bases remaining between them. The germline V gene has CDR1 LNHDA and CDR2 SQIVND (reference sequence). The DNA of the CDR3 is TGTGCCAGTAGTACCGGTCTTTTACAGCCCCAGCATTTT. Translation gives CASSTGLLQPQHF.

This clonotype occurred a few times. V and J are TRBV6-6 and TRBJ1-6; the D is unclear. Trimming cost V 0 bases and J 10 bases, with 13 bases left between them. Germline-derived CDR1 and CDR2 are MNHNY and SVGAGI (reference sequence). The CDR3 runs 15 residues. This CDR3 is CASSYSGGSRSPLHF. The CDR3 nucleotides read TGTGCCAGCAGTTACTCTGGCGGGTCGCGATCACCCCTCCACTTT.

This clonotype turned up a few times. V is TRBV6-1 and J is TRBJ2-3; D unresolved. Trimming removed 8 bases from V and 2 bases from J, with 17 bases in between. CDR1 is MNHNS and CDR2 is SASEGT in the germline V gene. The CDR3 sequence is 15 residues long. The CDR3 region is CASCFETAVTDTQYF. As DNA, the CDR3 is TGTGCCAGCTGTTTCGAGACGGCCGTCACAGATACGCAGTATTTT.

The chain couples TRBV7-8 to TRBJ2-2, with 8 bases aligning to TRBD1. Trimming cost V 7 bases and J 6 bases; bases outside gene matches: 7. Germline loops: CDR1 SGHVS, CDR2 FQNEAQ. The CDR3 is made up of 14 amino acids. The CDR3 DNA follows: TGTGCCAGCACCGGGACAGGTTGGTCCGGGGAGCTGTTTTTT. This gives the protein CASTGTGWSGELFF. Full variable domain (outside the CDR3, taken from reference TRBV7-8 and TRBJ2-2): GAGVSQSPRYKVAKRGQDVALRCDPISGHVSLFWYQQALGQGPEFLTYFQNEAQLDKSGLPSDRFFAERPEGSVSTLKIQRTQQEDSAVYLCASTGTGWSGELFFGEGSRLTVL.

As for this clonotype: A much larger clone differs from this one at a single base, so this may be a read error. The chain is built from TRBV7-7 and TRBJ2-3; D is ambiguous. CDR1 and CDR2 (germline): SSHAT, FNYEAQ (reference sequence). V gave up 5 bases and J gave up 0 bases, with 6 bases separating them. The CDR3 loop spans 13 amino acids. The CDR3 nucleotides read TGTGCCAGCAGCCCAGGTAGCACAGATACGCAGTATTTT. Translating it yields CASSPGSTDTQYF.

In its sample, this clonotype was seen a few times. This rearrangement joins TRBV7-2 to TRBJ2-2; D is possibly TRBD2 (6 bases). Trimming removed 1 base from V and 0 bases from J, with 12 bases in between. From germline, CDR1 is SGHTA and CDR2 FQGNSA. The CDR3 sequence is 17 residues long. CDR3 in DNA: TGTGCCAGCAGCTTAGTCGGAGTAGCGGCGAACACCGGGGAGCTGTTTTTT. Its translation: CASSLVGVAANTGELFF.

DNA for the CDR3: TGCGCCAGCAGCCAAGACCTTTCCCGAAACACCATATATTTT. Translated: CASSQDLSRNTIYF. This chain links TRBV4-1 with TRBJ1-3; no clear D gene. The CDR3 consists of 14 residues. The germline CDR1 and CDR2 sequences are MGHRA and YSYEKL. V was cut by 0 bases and J by 5 bases, with 8 bases left in between.

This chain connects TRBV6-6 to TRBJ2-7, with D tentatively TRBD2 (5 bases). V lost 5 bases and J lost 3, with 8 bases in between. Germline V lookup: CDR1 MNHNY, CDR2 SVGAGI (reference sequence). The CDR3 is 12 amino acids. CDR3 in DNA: TGTGCCAGCAGTCTGACTATCTACGAGCAGTACTTC. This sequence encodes CASSLTIYEQYF.

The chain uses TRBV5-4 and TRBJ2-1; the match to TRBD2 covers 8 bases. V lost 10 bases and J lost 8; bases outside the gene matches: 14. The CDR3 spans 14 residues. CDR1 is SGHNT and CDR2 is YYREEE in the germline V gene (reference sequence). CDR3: CAFTPGGRKDEQFF. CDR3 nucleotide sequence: TGTGCCTTCACCCCAGGCGGGAGGAAGGATGAGCAGTTCTTC. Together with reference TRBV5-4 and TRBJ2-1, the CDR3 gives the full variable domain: ETGVTQSPTHLIKTRGQQVTLRCSSQSGHNTVSWYQQALGQGPQFIFQYYREEENGRGNFPPRFSGLQFPNYSSELNVNALELDDSALYLCAFTPGGRKDEQFFGPGTRLTVL.

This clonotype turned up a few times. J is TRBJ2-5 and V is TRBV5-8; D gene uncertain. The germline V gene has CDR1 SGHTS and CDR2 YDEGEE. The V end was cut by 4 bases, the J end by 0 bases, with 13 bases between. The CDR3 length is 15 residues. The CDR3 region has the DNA TGTGCCAGCAGCCGCGCCCAGTTGTACCAAGAGACCCAGTACTTC. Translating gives CASSRAQLYQETQYF.

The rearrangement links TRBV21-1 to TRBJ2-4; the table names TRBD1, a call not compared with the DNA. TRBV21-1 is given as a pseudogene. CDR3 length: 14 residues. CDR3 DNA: TGTGCCAGCAGCCGGGACAGGGGGGAGGACATTCAGTACTTC. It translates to CASSRDRGEDIQYF.

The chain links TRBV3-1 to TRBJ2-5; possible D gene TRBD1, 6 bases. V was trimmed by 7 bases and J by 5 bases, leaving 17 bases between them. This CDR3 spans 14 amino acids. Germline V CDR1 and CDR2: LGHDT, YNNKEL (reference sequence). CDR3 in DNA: TGTGCCAGCAACCTTGGACAGAGGGAGGAGACCCAGTACTTC. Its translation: CASNLGQREETQYF.

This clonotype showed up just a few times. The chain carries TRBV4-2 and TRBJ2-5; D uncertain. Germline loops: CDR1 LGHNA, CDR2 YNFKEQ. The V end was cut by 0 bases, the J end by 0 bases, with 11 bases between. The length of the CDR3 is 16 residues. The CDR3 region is CASSQEPDGYQETQYF. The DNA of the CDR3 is TGTGCCAGCAGCCAAGAACCGGACGGGTACCAAGAGACCCAGTACTTC.

The CDR3 bases are TGTGCCAGCGGGGGTATCACTGAAGCTTTCTTT. It is translated as CASGGITEAFF. The rearrangement uses TRBV9 and TRBJ1-1, with D possibly TRBD1 on 5 matching bases. This CDR3 has 11 residues. The V and J ends lost 7 bases and 4 bases respectively, with 8 bases between them. Looked up from germline, CDR1 is SGDLS and CDR2 is YYNGEE.

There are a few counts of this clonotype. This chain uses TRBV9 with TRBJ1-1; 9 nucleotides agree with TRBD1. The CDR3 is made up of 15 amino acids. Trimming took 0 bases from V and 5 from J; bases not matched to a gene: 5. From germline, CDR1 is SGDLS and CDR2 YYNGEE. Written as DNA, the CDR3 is TGTGCCAGCAGCGTAGAACAGGGGGCGGAAACTGAAGCTTTCTTT. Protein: CASSVEQGAETEAFF.

CDR3 in DNA: TGTGCCAGCAGCTTAGACAGCGACTATGGCTACACCTTC. Translating it yields CASSLDSDYGYTF. The chain recombines TRBV7-8 with TRBJ1-2; D is undetermined. The germline CDR1 and CDR2 sequences are SGHVS and FQNEAQ. This CDR3 spans 13 amino acids. V lost 1 base, J lost 3 bases, and 6 bases lay in between.

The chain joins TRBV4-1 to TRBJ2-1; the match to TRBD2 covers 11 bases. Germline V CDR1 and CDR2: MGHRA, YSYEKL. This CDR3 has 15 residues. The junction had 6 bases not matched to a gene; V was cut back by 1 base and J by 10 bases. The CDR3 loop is CASSQVETSGAEQFF. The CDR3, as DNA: TGCGCCAGCAGCCAAGTGGAGACTAGCGGGGCCGAGCAGTTCTTC.

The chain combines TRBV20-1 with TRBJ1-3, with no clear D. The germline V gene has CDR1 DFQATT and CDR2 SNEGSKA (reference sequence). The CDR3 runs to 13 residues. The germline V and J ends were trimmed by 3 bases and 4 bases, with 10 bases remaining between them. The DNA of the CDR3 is TGCAGTGCTAGCTCGGACGCGGGAAACACCATATATTTT. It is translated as CSASSDAGNTIYF.

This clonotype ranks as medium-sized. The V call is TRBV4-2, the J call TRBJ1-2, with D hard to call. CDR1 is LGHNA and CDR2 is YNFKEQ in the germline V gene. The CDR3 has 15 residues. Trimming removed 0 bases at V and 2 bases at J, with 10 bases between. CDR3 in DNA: TGTGCCAGCAGCCAAGACAGCGCCAAAAACTATGGCTACACCTTC. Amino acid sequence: CASSQDSAKNYGYTF.

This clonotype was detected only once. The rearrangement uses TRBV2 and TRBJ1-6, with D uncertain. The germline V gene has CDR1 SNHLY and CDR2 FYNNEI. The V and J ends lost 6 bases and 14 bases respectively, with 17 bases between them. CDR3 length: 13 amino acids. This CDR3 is CASRGLGSGSLHF. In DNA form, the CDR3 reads TGTGCCAGCAGGGGATTAGGATCCGGGTCCCTCCACTTT.

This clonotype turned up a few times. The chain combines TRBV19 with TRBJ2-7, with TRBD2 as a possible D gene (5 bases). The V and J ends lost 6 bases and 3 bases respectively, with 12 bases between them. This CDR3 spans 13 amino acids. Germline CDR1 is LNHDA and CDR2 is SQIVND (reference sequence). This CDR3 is CASSPEGDYEQYF. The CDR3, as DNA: TGTGCCAGTAGCCCAGAGGGAGACTACGAGCAGTACTTC.

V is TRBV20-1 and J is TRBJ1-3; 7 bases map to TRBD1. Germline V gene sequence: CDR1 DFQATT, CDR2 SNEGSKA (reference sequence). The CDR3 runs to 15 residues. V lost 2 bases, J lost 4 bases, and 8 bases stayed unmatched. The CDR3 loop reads CSARYTQGDGNTIYF. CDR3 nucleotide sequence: TGCAGTGCTAGATATACTCAGGGGGACGGAAACACCATATATTTT.